One sample yielded the 24 T cell receptor beta chains listed below, sequenced in a study of T cell repertoires in cytomegalovirus infection (dated by TCRdb to about 2019). The sample was run on an Illumina HiSeq 1500. The public reads were run again by TCRdb, first through fastp at Q25 and then through MiXCR, and only productive beta chains were kept. Identical CDR3 protein sequences are pooled into one entry, listed with their most common genes and DNA. Here the sample has under 850,000 distinct CDR3 sequences; about 40% occur a single time. The biggest ten clones account for around 2.8% of the sample. The specimen was PBMCs. All receptors come from a human donor in good health (CMV status not recorded). Some clones in this sample may be carry-over from other donors' samples.

This clonotype came up many times. The gene calls are TRBV2 and TRBJ2-7; D is unclear. The CDR3 is 12 amino acids. Germline CDR1 reads SNHLY; CDR2 reads FYNNEI. V lost 6 bases to trimming and J lost 3 bases, with 9 bases between them. The CDR3 is CASSAQSYEQYF. The CDR3 DNA is TGTGCCAGCAGCGCGCAGAGCTACGAGCAGTACTTC.

This clonotype was picked up a small number of times. The CDR3 loop reads CASSRGQGINYGYTF. In nucleotides, the CDR3 is TGTGCCAGCAGCAGGGGACAGGGGATTAACTATGGCTACACCTTC. This chain links TRBV7-2 with TRBJ1-2; 10 bases fit TRBD1. Germline CDR1 and CDR2: SGHTA and FQGNSA. The CDR3 has 15 residues. V was pared by 5 bases and J by 1 base, with 4 bases of the junction left unmatched.

The chain joins TRBV7-6 to TRBJ2-5; D is perhaps TRBD2 (5 bases). The CDR3 is 12 amino acids. V gave up 5 bases and J gave up 5 bases, with 9 bases separating them. Germline-derived CDR1 and CDR2 are SGHVS and FNYEAQ. The CDR3: CASSAGKETQYF. CDR3 in DNA: TGTGCCAGCAGCGCCGGGAAGGAGACCCAGTACTTC.

This clonotype was detected many times. This chain links TRBV28 with TRBJ2-1, with D hard to call. Trimming shortened V by 2 bases and J by 9 bases, and 5 bases separated the two germline ends. This CDR3 has 11 residues. In germline, CDR1 is MDHEN, CDR2 SYDVKM. CDR3 residues: CASSLITEQFF. CDR3 nucleotides: TGTGCCAGCAGTTTAATTACTGAGCAGTTCTTC.

V gene TRBV9 combines with J gene TRBJ2-1, with TRBD1 as a possible D gene (5 bases). V dropped 2 bases and J dropped 3 bases, with 12 bases sitting between them. CDR1 SGDLS and CDR2 YYNGEE come from the germline V gene. The length of the CDR3 is 15 residues. The CDR3 loop is CASSVGGADYNEQFF. In DNA form, the CDR3 reads TGTGCCAGCAGCGTGGGTGGGGCAGACTACAATGAGCAGTTCTTC.

A note on this clonotype: A single base separates this from a much larger clone, so it may be a read error. The final CDR3 position lacks the conserved phenylalanine or tryptophan, pointing to a likely read error. The rearrangement joins TRBV7-8 to TRBJ2-6, with 8 bases identical to TRBD2. The CDR3 extends over 17 amino acids. V was clipped by 1 base and J by 0 bases; unmatched bases: 2. Germline V gene sequence: CDR1 SGHVS, CDR2 FQNEAQ. CDR3 protein: CASSLGGGSSGANVLTL. In nucleotides, the CDR3 is TGTGCCAGCAGCTTAGGCGGGGGGTCCTCTGGGGCCAACGTCCTGACTTTA.

This chain uses TRBV6-6 with TRBJ2-1, with TRBD2 matching over 14 bases. Germline V gene sequence: CDR1 MNHNY, CDR2 SVGAGI (reference sequence). The CDR3 length is 15 residues. Trimming removed 6 bases from V and 9 bases from J; junction bases left unmatched: 7. For the CDR3, the DNA is TGTGCCAGCAGCCCGGGACTAGCGGGAGTGGGTGAGCAGTTCTTC. This sequence encodes CASSPGLAGVGEQFF.

The sample holds a few counts of this clonotype. This chain links TRBV28 with TRBJ2-1; 9 nucleotides match TRBD2. V dropped 6 bases and J dropped 5; count of bases not matched to a gene: 8. The CDR3 has 15 residues. The germline CDR1 and CDR2 sequences are MDHEN and SYDVKM. CDR3 sequence (DNA): TGTGCCAGCAGCTCCGAGACTAGCGGTAACAATGAGCAGTTCTTC. Protein: CASSSETSGNNEQFF.

The V and J genes are TRBV29-1 and TRBJ1-2; no clear D gene. The V end lost 1 base, the J end lost 3 bases, and 12 bases lay between the germline ends. CDR3 length: 14 residues. CDR1 and CDR2 (germline): SQVTM, ANQGSEA. The CDR3: CSVEAGNRYYGYTF. In nucleotides, the CDR3 is TGCAGCGTTGAAGCTGGGAACCGGTACTATGGCTACACCTTC.

V is TRBV12-3 or TRBV12-4 and J is TRBJ2-1; TRBD2 matches at 12 bases. The CDR3 has 16 residues. Trimming removed 5 bases from V and 4 bases from J; junction bases left unmatched: 6. The CDR3 loop is CASSLRTSGVYNEQFF. The CDR3 DNA follows: TGTGCCAGCAGTCTAAGGACTAGCGGGGTGTACAATGAGCAGTTCTTC.

The chain recombines TRBV4-1 with TRBJ1-5; D perhaps matches TRBD1 (5 bases). Germline CDR1 reads MGHRA; CDR2 reads YSYEKL. This CDR3 contains 19 residues. Trimming took off 1 base at V and 3 bases at J, with 22 bases between the two ends. The CDR3 DNA reads TGCGCCAGCAGCCAAGTGCTTCGGGGAGTTGGGACCTACAATCAGCCCCAGCATTTT. Translated: CASSQVLRGVGTYNQPQHF.

The sample holds a few counts of this clonotype. The V and J genes are TRBV4-1 and TRBJ1-4, with TRBD1 as a possible D gene (6 bases). Between the trimmed V and J ends, which lost 4 bases and 5 bases, there was a span of 23 bases. The CDR3 contains 18 residues. Per the germline V gene, CDR1 is MGHRA and CDR2 is YSYEKL. The chain's CDR3 is CASSPHPPGDRRNEKLFF. The CDR3 DNA reads as TGCGCCAGCAGCCCGCATCCCCCAGGAGACAGGAGGAATGAAAAACTGTTTTTT.

The CDR3 DNA is TGTGCCAGCAGCCCCTATGGGGGTGGGGCCAAAAACATTCAGTACTTC. This translates into CASSPYGGGAKNIQYF. The J gene is TRBJ2-4, the V gene TRBV7-9; D possibly matches TRBD1 or TRBD2 (5 bases each). The CDR3 length is 16 residues. The V end lost 5 bases, the J end lost 1 base, and 15 bases lay between the germline ends. The germline V gene has CDR1 SEHNR and CDR2 FQNEAQ (reference sequence).

The chain is built from TRBV7-2 and TRBJ2-2, with D maybe TRBD2 (7 bases). Germline V gene lookup returns CDR1 SGHTA and CDR2 FQGNSA. This CDR3 is 16 amino acids long. Trimming took off 4 bases at V and 4 bases at J, with 16 bases between the two ends. The DNA for the CDR3 is TGTGCCAGCAGCTCAACAGGGAGGGCGGGCACCGGGGAGCTGTTTTTT. Encoded protein: CASSSTGRAGTGELFF.

This clonotype occurred many times. The V gene is TRBV28, the J gene TRBJ1-4; the match to TRBD1 covers 8 bases. The V gene end was trimmed by 6 bases and the J gene end by 10 bases; junction bases not matched to a gene: 10. CDR1 and CDR2 (germline): MDHEN, SYDVKM. The CDR3 is made up of 14 amino acids. CDR3 sequence reads: CASSHRGDWTKLFF. In DNA, the CDR3 is TGTGCCAGCAGCCACAGGGGGGACTGGACAAAACTGTTTTTT.

The rearrangement links TRBV5-4 to TRBJ2-3; D not certain. Trimming pared 5 bases from V and 2 bases from J, leaving 9 bases between. Looked up from germline, CDR1 is SGHNT and CDR2 is YYREEE (reference sequence). The CDR3 is made up of 13 amino acids. In DNA, the CDR3 is TGTGCCAGCAGTCCCTACACCACAGATACGCAGTATTTT. Its translation is CASSPYTTDTQYF.

The rearrangement joins TRBV29-1 to TRBJ1-2; D possibly corresponds to TRBD1 (6 bases). The germline gives CDR1 SQVTM, CDR2 ANQGSEA. V lost 3 bases and J lost 1, with 12 bases in between. The CDR3 is made up of 14 amino acids. CDR3 protein: CSVDRSGVNYGYTF. The CDR3 DNA reads as TGCAGCGTTGATCGGTCAGGGGTTAACTATGGCTACACCTTC.

This clonotype has just a few counts. The chain is built from TRBV20-1 and TRBJ2-7; D is perhaps TRBD1 (5 bases). The length of the CDR3 is 14 residues. The germline V gene encodes CDR1 DFQATT and CDR2 SNEGSKA (reference sequence). Trimming left V 4 bases short and J 3 bases short, with 16 bases between. CDR3: CSAINRYRLYEQYF. CDR3 nucleotide sequence: TGCAGTGCTATTAACCGCTACAGGCTCTACGAGCAGTACTTC.

The V and J genes are TRBV2 and TRBJ2-2, with 9 bases aligning to TRBD1. This CDR3 is 18 amino acids long. V was pared by 5 bases and J by 3 bases, with 13 bases of the junction left unmatched. Per germline, CDR1 SNHLY and CDR2 FYNNEI. The CDR3 DNA reads as TGTGCCAGCAGTAAAAAACCCACAGGGGGCGCGGACACCGGGGAGCTGTTTTTT. Translated, it gives CASSKKPTGGADTGELFF.

This clonotype was seen only once. A read error may produce the germline difference seen at one junction end. The V and J genes are TRBV10-3 and TRBJ2-3, with D unclear. The CDR3 length is 16 residues. The germline V gene encodes CDR1 ENHRY and CDR2 SYGVKD. The CDR3 reads CAIIESWRSSTDTQYF. CDR3 coding DNA: TGTGCCATCATTGAGTCCTGGCGAAGTAGCACAGATACGCAGTATTTT.

This clonotype was detected a few times. The J gene is TRBJ2-3, the V gene TRBV6-8, with TRBD2 as a possible D gene (5 bases). The V and J ends lost 2 bases and 2 bases respectively, with 14 bases between them. There are 16 residues in the CDR3. Per the germline V gene, CDR1 is MNHGY and CDR2 is SAAAGT. Written as DNA, the CDR3 is TGTGCCAGCAGTTACCGGGTCGGGGTCCCCACAGATACGCAGTATTTT. Translated, it gives CASSYRVGVPTDTQYF.

J is TRBJ2-7 and V is TRBV9; 10 nucleotides match TRBD1. In germline, CDR1 is SGDLS, CDR2 YYNGEE. This CDR3 contains 16 residues. V was pared by 4 bases and J by 3 bases, with 10 bases of the junction left unmatched. CDR3 loop: CASSPPTGQGHYEQYF. The CDR3 DNA is TGTGCCAGCAGCCCTCCTACGGGACAGGGGCACTACGAGCAGTACTTC.

There are many counts of this clonotype. The chain recombines TRBV7-2 with TRBJ1-5; the D gene is possibly TRBD1 (5 bases). The CDR3 has 15 residues. The germline V and J ends were trimmed by 5 bases and 2 bases, with 13 bases remaining between them. Germline CDR1 SGHTA, CDR2 FQGNSA. CDR3 amino acids: CASSRDSLGNQPQHF. CDR3 DNA sequence: TGTGCCAGCAGCAGAGACAGCCTCGGCAATCAGCCCCAGCATTTT.

This clonotype was counted between two and nine times. The CDR3: CASSPTSGMDNEQFF. CDR3 bases: TGTGCCAGCAGCCCGACTAGCGGGATGGACAATGAGCAGTTCTTC. This sequence joins TRBV7-9 and TRBJ2-1; 11 bases align to TRBD2. The CDR3 sequence is 15 residues long. After removal of 5 bases from V and 5 bases from J, the junction contained 5 bases not matched to a gene. CDR1 and CDR2 from the germline V gene are SEHNR and FQNEAQ (reference sequence).